Reported below is one T cell receptor beta chain. The V gene lost 1 base and the J gene lost 4 bases, with 5 bases spanning the gap. Germline V gene data show CDR1 as SEHNR and CDR2 as FQNEAQ (reference sequence). There are 13 residues in the CDR3. This entry is derived from a study of blood T cell repertoires in COVID-19. About the study: Nucleic acid was either cDNA or gDNA, and it came from T cells, B-cell-depleted T cells, or PBMCs.

Sequenced by immunoSEQ multiplex PCR; TCRdb stores in-frame clones only, minus some. Seen here are about 46,000 clones, 86% observed once, and the top ten hold approximately 3%. Donors in Cohort 3 counted as recovered after two negative PCRs, clearance, or symptom resolution. The chain has TRBV7-9 and TRBJ2-1; D call uncertain. This receptor was taken from a woman between 50 and 59 years old who had recovered from COVID-19. The sequenced sample was PBMCs or T cells enriched from blood (not recorded which). The CDR3 sequence is CASSLVQYNEQFF. CDR3 DNA sequence: TGTGCCAGCAGCTTAGTCCAGTACAATGAGCAGTTCTTC.